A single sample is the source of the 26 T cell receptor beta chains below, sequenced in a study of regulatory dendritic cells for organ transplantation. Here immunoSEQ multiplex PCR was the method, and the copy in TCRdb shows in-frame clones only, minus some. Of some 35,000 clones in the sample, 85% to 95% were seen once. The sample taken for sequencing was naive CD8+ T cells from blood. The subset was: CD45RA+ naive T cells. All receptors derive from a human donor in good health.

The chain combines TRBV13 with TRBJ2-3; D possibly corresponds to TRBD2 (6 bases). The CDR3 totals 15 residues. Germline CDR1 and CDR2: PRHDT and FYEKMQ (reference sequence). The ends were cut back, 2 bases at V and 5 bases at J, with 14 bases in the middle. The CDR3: CASSLTTGDKDTQYF. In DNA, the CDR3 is TGTGCCAGCAGCTTAACAACGGGAGATAAAGATACGCAGTATTTT.

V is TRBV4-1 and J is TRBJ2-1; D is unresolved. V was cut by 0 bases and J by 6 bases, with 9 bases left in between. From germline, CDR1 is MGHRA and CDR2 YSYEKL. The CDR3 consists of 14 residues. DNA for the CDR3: TGCGCCAGCAGCCAAGATTTAGTGTTCAATGAGCAGTTCTTC. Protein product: CASSQDLVFNEQFF.

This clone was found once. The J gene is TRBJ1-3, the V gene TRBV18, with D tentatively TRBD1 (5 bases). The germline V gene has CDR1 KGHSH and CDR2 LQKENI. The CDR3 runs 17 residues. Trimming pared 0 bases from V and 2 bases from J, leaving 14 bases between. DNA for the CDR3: TGTGCCAGCTCACCACCTTACGGCAGGGAGGCTGGAAACACCATATATTTT. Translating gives CASSPPYGREAGNTIYF.

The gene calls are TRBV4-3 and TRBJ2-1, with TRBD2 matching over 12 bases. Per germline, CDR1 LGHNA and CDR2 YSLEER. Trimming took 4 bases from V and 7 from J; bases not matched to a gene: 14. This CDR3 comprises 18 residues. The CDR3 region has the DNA TGCGCCAGCAGCCCCCGACATGGGAGACTAGCGGGGGATAATGAGCAGTTCTTC. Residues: CASSPRHGRLAGDNEQFF.

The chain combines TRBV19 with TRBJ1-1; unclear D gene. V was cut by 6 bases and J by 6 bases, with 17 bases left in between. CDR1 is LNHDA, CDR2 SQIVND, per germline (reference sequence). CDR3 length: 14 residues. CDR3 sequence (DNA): TGTGCCAGTAGCCCCCTTTGGCGGAGACCTGAAGCTTTCTTT. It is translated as CASSPLWRRPEAFF.

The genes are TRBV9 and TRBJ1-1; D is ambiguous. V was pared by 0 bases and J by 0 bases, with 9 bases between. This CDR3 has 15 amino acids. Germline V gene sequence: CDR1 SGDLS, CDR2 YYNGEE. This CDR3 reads CASSVAPGVNTEAFF. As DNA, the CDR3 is TGTGCCAGCAGCGTAGCCCCAGGAGTGAACACTGAAGCTTTCTTT.

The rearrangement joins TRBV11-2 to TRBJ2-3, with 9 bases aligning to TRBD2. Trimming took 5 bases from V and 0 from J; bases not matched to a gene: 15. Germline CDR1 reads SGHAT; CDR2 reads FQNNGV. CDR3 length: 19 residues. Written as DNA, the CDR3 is TGTGCCAGCAGCAGCTTGGGATCTAGCGGGGCCTTTAGCACAGATACGCAGTATTTT. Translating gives CASSSLGSSGAFSTDTQYF.

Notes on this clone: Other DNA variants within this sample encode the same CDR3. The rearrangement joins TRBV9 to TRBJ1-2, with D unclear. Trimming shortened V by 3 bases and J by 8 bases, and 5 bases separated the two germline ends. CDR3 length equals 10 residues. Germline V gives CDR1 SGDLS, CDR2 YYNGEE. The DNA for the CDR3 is TGTGCCAGCAGCGGAAGGGGCTACACCTTC. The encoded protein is CASSGRGYTF.

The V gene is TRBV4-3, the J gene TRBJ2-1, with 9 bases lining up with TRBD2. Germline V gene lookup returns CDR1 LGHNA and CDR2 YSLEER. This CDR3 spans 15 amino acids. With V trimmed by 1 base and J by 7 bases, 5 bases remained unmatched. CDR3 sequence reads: CASSQGLAGLNEQFF. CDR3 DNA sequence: TGCGCCAGCAGCCAAGGCCTAGCGGGATTAAATGAGCAGTTCTTC.

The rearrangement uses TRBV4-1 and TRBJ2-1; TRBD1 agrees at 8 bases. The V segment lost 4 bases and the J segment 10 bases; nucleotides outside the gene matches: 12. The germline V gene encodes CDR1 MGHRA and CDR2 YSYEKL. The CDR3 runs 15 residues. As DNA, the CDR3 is TGCGCCAGCAGCCCCGGACAGGGAGAGGGCTCGGAGCAGTTCTTC. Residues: CASSPGQGEGSEQFF.

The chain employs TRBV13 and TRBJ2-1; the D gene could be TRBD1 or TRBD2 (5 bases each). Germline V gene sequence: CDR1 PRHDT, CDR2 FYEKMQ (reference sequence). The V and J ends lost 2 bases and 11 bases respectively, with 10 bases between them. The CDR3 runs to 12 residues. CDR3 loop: CASSLRGPKQFF. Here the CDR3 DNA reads TGTGCCAGCAGCTTAAGGGGACCCAAGCAGTTCTTC.

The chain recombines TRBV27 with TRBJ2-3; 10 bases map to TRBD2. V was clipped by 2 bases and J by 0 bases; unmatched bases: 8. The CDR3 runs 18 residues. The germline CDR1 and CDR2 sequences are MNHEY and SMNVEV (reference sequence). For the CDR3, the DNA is TGTGCCAGCAGTTTACTTGGACTAGCGGAGATCAGCACAGATACGCAGTATTTT. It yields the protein CASSLLGLAEISTDTQYF.

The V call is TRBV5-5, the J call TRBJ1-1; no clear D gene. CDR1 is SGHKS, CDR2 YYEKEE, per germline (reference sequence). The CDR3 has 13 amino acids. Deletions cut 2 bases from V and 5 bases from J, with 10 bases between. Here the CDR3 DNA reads TGTGCCAGCAGCTTTGTCACTAGGACTGAAGCTTTCTTT. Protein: CASSFVTRTEAFF.

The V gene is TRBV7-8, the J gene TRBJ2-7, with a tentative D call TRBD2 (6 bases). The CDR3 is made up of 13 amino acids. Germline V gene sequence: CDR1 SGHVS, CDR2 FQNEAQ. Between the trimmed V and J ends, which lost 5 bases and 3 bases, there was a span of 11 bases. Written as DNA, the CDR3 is TGTGCCAGCAGCGGGGGGAGCTACTACGAGCAGTACTTC. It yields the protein CASSGGSYYEQYF.

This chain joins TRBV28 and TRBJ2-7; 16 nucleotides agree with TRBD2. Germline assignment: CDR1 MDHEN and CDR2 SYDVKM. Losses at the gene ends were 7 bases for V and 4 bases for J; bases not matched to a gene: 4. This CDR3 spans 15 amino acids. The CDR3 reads CASTPGLAGGYEQYF. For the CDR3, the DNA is TGTGCCAGCACTCCGGGACTAGCGGGAGGGTACGAGCAGTACTTC.

CDR3 coding DNA: TGTGCCAGCAGTTTCAACGAGCAGTACTTC. The encoded protein is CASSFNEQYF. V gene TRBV28 combines with J gene TRBJ2-7; D not certain. V shed 3 bases and J shed 5 bases, with 2 bases lying between them. CDR3 length equals 10 residues. Germline V gene lookup returns CDR1 MDHEN and CDR2 SYDVKM.

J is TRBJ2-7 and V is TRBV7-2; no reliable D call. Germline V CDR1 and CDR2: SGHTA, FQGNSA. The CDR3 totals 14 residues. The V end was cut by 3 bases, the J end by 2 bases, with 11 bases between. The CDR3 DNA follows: TGTGCCAGCAGCTTGGTTCGTAGCACCTACGAGCAGTACTTC. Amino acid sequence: CASSLVRSTYEQYF.

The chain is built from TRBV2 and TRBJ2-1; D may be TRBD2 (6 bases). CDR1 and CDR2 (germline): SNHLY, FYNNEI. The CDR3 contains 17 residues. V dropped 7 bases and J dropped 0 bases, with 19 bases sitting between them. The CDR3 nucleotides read TGTGCCAGCATCACACGGGTAGCGGCGAGCTCCTACAATGAGCAGTTCTTC. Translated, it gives CASITRVAASSYNEQFF.

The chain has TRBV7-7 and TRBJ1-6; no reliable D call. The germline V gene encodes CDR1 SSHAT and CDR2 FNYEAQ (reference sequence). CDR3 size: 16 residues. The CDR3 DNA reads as TGTGCTAGCCGATACCCCGGCCGGAGCTATAATTCACCCCTCCACTTT. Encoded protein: CASRYPGRSYNSPLHF.

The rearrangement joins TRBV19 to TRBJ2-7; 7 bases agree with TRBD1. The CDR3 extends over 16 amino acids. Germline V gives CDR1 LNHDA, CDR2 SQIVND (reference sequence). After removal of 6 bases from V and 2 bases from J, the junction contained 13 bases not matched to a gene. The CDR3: CASRERDSLGAYEQYF. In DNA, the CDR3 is TGTGCCAGTAGGGAAAGGGACAGTTTGGGGGCCTACGAGCAGTACTTC.

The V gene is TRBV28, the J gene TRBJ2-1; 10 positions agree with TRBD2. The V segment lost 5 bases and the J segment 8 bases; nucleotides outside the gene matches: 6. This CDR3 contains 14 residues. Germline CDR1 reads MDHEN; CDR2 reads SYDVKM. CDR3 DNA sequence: TGTGCCAGCAGTCTCGCCCTAGCGGGAGATGAGCAGTTCTTC. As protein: CASSLALAGDEQFF.

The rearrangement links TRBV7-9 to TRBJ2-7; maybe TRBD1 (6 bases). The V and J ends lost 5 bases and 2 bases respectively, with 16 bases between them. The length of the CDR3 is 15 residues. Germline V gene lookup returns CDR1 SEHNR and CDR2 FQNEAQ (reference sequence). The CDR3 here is CASSQSGTSPYEQYF. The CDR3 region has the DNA TGTGCCAGCAGCCAGTCCGGGACATCCCCCTACGAGCAGTACTTC.

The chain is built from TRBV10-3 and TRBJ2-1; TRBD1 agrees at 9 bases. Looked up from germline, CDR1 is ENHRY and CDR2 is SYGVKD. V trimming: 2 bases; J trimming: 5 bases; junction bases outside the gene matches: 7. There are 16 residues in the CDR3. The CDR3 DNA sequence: TGTGCCATCAGTGAGCCGGACAGGGGACGAGACAATGAGCAGTTCTTC. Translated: CAISEPDRGRDNEQFF.

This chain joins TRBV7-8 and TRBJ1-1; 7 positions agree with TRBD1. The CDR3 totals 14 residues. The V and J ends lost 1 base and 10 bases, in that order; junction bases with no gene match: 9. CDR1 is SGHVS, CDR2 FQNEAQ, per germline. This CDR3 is CASSLEGAFSGAFF. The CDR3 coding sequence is TGTGCCAGCAGCTTAGAGGGGGCGTTCTCAGGAGCTTTCTTT.

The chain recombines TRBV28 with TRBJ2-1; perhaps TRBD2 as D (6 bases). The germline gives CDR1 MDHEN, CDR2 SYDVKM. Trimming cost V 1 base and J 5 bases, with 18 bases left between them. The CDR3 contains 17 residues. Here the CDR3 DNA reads TGTGCCAGCAGTTTATCTGGCCGGCGCGGGGCTAACAATGAGCAGTTCTTC. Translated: CASSLSGRRGANNEQFF.

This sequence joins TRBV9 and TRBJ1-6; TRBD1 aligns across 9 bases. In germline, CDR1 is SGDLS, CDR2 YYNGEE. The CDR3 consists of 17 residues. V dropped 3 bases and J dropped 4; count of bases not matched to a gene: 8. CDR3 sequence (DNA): TGTGCCAGCAGCGAACCAAGACAGGGGGAGTATAATTCACCCCTCCACTTT. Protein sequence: CASSEPRQGEYNSPLHF.